The 26 T cell receptor beta chains in this list originate from one sample, sequenced in a study of shared clonotypes between healthy human individuals (dated by TCRdb to 2018 to 2020). The protocol used for the library was the immunoSEQ multiplex PCR assay. Not all clones reach the TCRdb copy of this immuneACCESS table, which keeps in-frame sequences only. Checked studies attribute under half of the gap to unresolved V genes and leave the rest unexplained. The sample table holds 950,000 to 1,100,000 clones, of which around 75% were seen once. Together, the top ten hold approximately 1.5% of the sample. What was sequenced was memory CD4+ T cells sorted from blood. The cell subset or site tag for this specimen amounts to: CD45RA-negative fraction. These TCRs come from a man aged 18 to 30 in good health.

This clone showed up just once. V is TRBV5-4 and J is TRBJ1-2; D ambiguous. The CDR3 has 13 residues. V lost 1 base, J lost 2 bases, and 6 bases lay in between. The V gene's germline CDR1 is SGHNT and CDR2 YYREEE (reference sequence). DNA for the CDR3: TGTGCCAGCAGCTTGATATGGAACTATGGCTACACCTTC. Translated: CASSLIWNYGYTF. The full variable domain, its missing parts supplied by reference TRBV5-4 and TRBJ1-2, is ETGVTQSPTHLIKTRGQQVTLRCSSQSGHNTVSWYQQALGQGPQFIFQYYREEENGRGNFPPRFSGLQFPNYSSELNVNALELDDSALYLCASSLIWNYGYTFGSGTRLTVV.

For this clone: At one boundary the junction diverges from the germline segment, which might be a read error. This sequence joins TRBV4-1 and TRBJ1-6; D unresolved. Germline V gene data show CDR1 as MGHRA and CDR2 as YSYEKL. The CDR3 runs 17 residues. CDR3 protein: CASTQDLERAVVSPLHF. CDR3 coding DNA: TGCGCCAGCACCCAAGACCTTGAAAGGGCGGTTGTTTCACCCCTCCACTTT.

J is TRBJ2-3 and V is TRBV2; 9 positions agree with TRBD2. J was trimmed by 1 base and V by 6 bases; bases with no gene match: 11. The CDR3 is 17 amino acids. The V gene's germline CDR1 is SNHLY and CDR2 FYNNEI. The DNA for the CDR3 is TGTGCCAGCAGGGAGCGGCGGGGGGGCCGAGGCACAGATACGCAGTATTTT. This sequence encodes CASRERRGGRGTDTQYF.

V and J are TRBV5-4 and TRBJ1-1; maybe TRBD1 (5 bases). Germline values: CDR1 SGHNT, CDR2 YYREEE (reference sequence). V gave up 3 bases and J gave up 11 bases, with 20 bases separating them. This CDR3 contains 14 residues. DNA for the CDR3: TGTGCCAGCAGCTCAGACCCGGGACGAGAAGAGGCTTTCTTT. It encodes CASSSDPGREEAFF. Complete variable domain (other parts from reference TRBV5-4 and TRBJ1-1): ETGVTQSPTHLIKTRGQQVTLRCSSQSGHNTVSWYQQALGQGPQFIFQYYREEENGRGNFPPRFSGLQFPNYSSELNVNALELDDSALYLCASSSDPGREEAFFGQGTRLTVV.

This chain uses TRBV5-4 with TRBJ1-2; no reliable D call. Germline lookup yields CDR1 SGHNT and CDR2 YYREEE (reference sequence). Trimming took 0 bases from V and 6 from J, leaving 9 bases between them. The CDR3 contains 13 residues. The CDR3 loop is CASSLVGQDGYTF. The DNA for the CDR3 is TGTGCCAGCAGCTTGGTGGGTCAGGATGGCTACACCTTC.

This chain links TRBV30 with TRBJ2-5; 13 nucleotides match TRBD2. The CDR3 totals 15 residues. Per the germline V gene, CDR1 is GTSNPN and CDR2 is SVGIG (reference sequence). V shed 4 bases and J 5 bases; nucleotides not matched to a gene: 7. The CDR3 reads CAWNGLAGAGETQYF. The CDR3, as DNA: TGTGCCTGGAATGGACTAGCGGGGGCAGGGGAGACCCAGTACTTC.

The chain couples TRBV7-2 to TRBJ2-5; tentatively, D is TRBD2 (6 bases). Germline CDR1 reads SGHTA; CDR2 reads FQGNSA. The CDR3 runs 15 residues. The V and J ends lost 1 base and 5 bases respectively, with 14 bases between them. CDR3 DNA sequence: TGTGCCAGCAGCTTAGGCGGGGCTACGAAGGAGACCCAGTACTTC. It codes for CASSLGGATKETQYF.

This clone showed up just once. V usage is TRBV2 and J usage is TRBJ2-7; D is perhaps TRBD1 (6 bases). CDR3 size: 14 residues. V was trimmed by 7 bases and J by 0 bases, leaving 13 bases between them. CDR1 is SNHLY and CDR2 is FYNNEI in the germline V gene. The CDR3 coding sequence is TGTGCCAGCAAAGGACAGCGTAGCTCCTACGAGCAGTACTTC. This sequence encodes CASKGQRSSYEQYF.

The gene calls are TRBV6-6 and TRBJ2-1; TRBD2 matches at 11 bases. V trimming: 2 bases; J trimming: 9 bases; junction bases outside the gene matches: 3. The CDR3 length is 14 residues. Germline V gene lookup returns CDR1 MNHNY and CDR2 SVGAGI (reference sequence). CDR3 amino acids: CASSYIAGGLEQFF. The DNA for the CDR3 is TGTGCCAGCAGTTACATAGCGGGGGGGCTTGAGCAGTTCTTC.

J is TRBJ2-5 and V is TRBV16; D might be TRBD2 (6 bases). The CDR3 is made up of 16 amino acids. Germline V gives CDR1 KGHSY, CDR2 FQNENV. Trimming took off 0 bases at V and 9 bases at J, with 20 bases between the two ends. Written as DNA, the CDR3 is TGTGCCAGCAGCCAATCGAGGCTGGCGGCCGGAGGGGCCCAGTACTTC. Translated, it gives CASSQSRLAAGGAQYF.

V usage is TRBV7-9 and J usage is TRBJ1-1, with 8 bases aligning to TRBD1. The CDR3 consists of 13 residues. V lost 7 bases and J lost 7; bases outside the gene matches: 8. The germline V gene has CDR1 SEHNR and CDR2 FQNEAQ (reference sequence). CDR3 nucleotides: TGTGCCAGCACCCCGGACAGGGAGGGTGAAGCTTTCTTT. Translating it yields CASTPDREGEAFF.

Points on this clone: Other nucleotide sequences in the sample specify the same CDR3. The chain couples TRBV7-3 to TRBJ2-2; no clear D. The CDR3 is 15 residues long. CDR1 is SGHTA and CDR2 is FQGTGA in the germline V gene. Trimming stripped 0 bases from V and 0 bases from J, with 5 bases between. CDR3 region: CASSLTGSNTGELFF. For the CDR3, the DNA is TGTGCCAGCAGCTTAACGGGTTCGAACACCGGGGAGCTGTTTTTT.

This clone was picked up a small number of times. The chain links TRBV14 to TRBJ2-6; D call uncertain. Germline CDR1 is SGHDN and CDR2 is FVKESK. V lost 1 base and J 1 base, leaving 5 bases between the germline ends. The CDR3 runs to 15 residues. The CDR3 coding sequence is TGTGCCAGCAGCCAAGTGAGATCTGGGGCCAACGTCCTGACTTTC. The encoded protein is CASSQVRSGANVLTF. Together with reference TRBV14 and TRBJ2-6, the CDR3 gives the full variable domain: EAGVTQFPSHSVIEKGQTVTLRCDPISGHDNLYWYRRVMGKEIKFLLHFVKESKQDESGMPNNRFLAERTGGTYSTLKVQPAELEDSGVYFCASSQVRSGANVLTFGAGSRLTVL.

With regard to this clone: Distinct nucleotide sequences in the sample also encode this CDR3. The rearrangement joins TRBV7-9 to TRBJ2-7; D possibly matches TRBD1 or TRBD2 (6 bases each). The CDR3 spans 14 residues. Germline V gives CDR1 SEHNR, CDR2 FQNEAQ (reference sequence). Trimming cost V 5 bases and J 0 bases, with 11 bases left between them. CDR3 DNA: TGTGCCAGCAGCCCCCCGGGGGCCTCCTACGAGCAGTACTTC. Its protein is CASSPPGASYEQYF.

The V call is TRBV28, the J call TRBJ1-2; 8 positions agree with TRBD1. The ends lost 4 bases at V and 4 bases at J; junction bases unmatched: 5. The germline CDR1 and CDR2 sequences are MDHEN and SYDVKM. This CDR3 spans 14 amino acids. The CDR3 loop reads CASSSPGTGYGYTF. CDR3 nucleotides: TGTGCCAGCAGTTCCCCAGGGACAGGCTATGGCTACACCTTC.

The chain combines TRBV5-8 with TRBJ1-1, with a possible D match to TRBD1 (5 bases). Germline assignment: CDR1 SGHTS and CDR2 YDEGEE. This CDR3 contains 14 residues. V dropped 4 bases and J dropped 5 bases, with 15 bases sitting between them. The chain's CDR3 is CASSGWGGRTEAFF. The CDR3 DNA sequence: TGTGCCAGCAGCGGTTGGGGGGGACGGACTGAAGCTTTCTTT.

The J gene is TRBJ1-2, the V gene TRBV11-2, with a tentative D call TRBD1 (5 bases). CDR1 and CDR2 (germline): SGHAT, FQNNGV. This CDR3 region has 15 residues. Trimming stripped 5 bases from V and 0 bases from J, with 13 bases between. The CDR3: CASSRGDGSNYGYTF. In nucleotides, the CDR3 is TGTGCCAGCAGCCGAGGGGACGGATCTAACTATGGCTACACCTTC.

The V gene is TRBV10-1, the J gene TRBJ2-7; TRBD1 might be the D (5 bases). The CDR3 loop spans 14 amino acids. CDR1 is WNHNN and CDR2 is SYGVQD in the germline V gene (reference sequence). V was shortened by 6 bases and J by 2 bases, with 14 bases between the two germline ends. CDR3: CASSPQGHTYEQYF. The CDR3 DNA reads TGCGCCAGCAGCCCCCAGGGTCATACCTACGAGCAGTACTTC.

The chain is built from TRBV27 and TRBJ1-1, with D perhaps matching TRBD1 (6 bases). The V and J ends lost 5 bases and 7 bases respectively, with 20 bases between them. The CDR3 length is 15 residues. The V gene's germline CDR1 is MNHEY and CDR2 SMNVEV (reference sequence). CDR3 region: CASSPTWRGALEAFF. The CDR3 nucleotides read TGTGCCAGCAGTCCAACATGGCGGGGGGCCCTTGAAGCTTTCTTT.

The rearrangement joins TRBV5-1 to TRBJ1-2; weak D call: TRBD1 (5 bases). V was pared by 8 bases and J by 8 bases, with 22 bases between. The CDR3 consists of 14 residues. Germline V gene lookup returns CDR1 SGHRS and CDR2 YFSETQ. The CDR3 nucleotides read TGCGCCAGTAGACTGGACCCGGAGGGGCTCGGCTACACCTTC. Translated, it gives CASRLDPEGLGYTF.

The CDR3 nucleotides are TGTGCCAGCAAGATACCCGGGAGCTCTGGAAACACCATATATTTT. It yields the protein CASKIPGSSGNTIYF. This chain joins TRBV11-2 and TRBJ1-3; no clear D gene. The V gene lost 7 bases and the J gene lost 0 bases, with 13 bases spanning the gap. Germline V gene data show CDR1 as SGHAT and CDR2 as FQNNGV. This CDR3 is 15 amino acids long.

This clone has a handful of counts. The chain couples TRBV7-2 to TRBJ2-7; TRBD2 might be the D (7 bases). With 3 bases removed from V and 0 bases from J, the gap between germline ends came to 12 bases. The V gene's germline CDR1 is SGHTA and CDR2 FQGNSA. CDR3 length: 15 residues. The CDR3 DNA reads TGTGCCAGCAGCTTCCGGGGGGCCCTCTCCTACGAGCAGTACTTC. Translated, it gives CASSFRGALSYEQYF.

The chain employs TRBV5-1 and TRBJ1-4, with a tentative D call TRBD1 (5 bases). In germline, CDR1 is SGHRS, CDR2 YFSETQ. The V end lost 2 bases, the J end lost 10 bases, and 27 bases lay between the germline ends. CDR3 size: 18 residues. The CDR3 loop is CASSFGENVGTGGGKLFF. CDR3 bases: TGCGCCAGCAGCTTCGGGGAAAATGTTGGGACCGGTGGTGGAAAACTGTTTTTT.

The chain has TRBV27 and TRBJ1-2, with D unresolved. The V and J ends lost 5 bases and 4 bases respectively, with 17 bases between them. The CDR3 is 15 amino acids. The germline V gene encodes CDR1 MNHEY and CDR2 SMNVEV (reference sequence). The CDR3 region is CASSPRRGLGYGYTF. The CDR3 nucleotides read TGTGCCAGCAGTCCCAGGCGAGGACTTGGCTATGGCTACACCTTC.

This clone appeared a few times. The J gene is TRBJ1-1, the V gene TRBV10-3; 8 bases line up with TRBD1. The CDR3 has 11 amino acids. V lost 8 bases, J lost 10 bases, and 6 bases stayed unmatched. CDR1 ENHRY and CDR2 SYGVKD come from the germline V gene. The CDR3 DNA sequence: TGTGCCATCGGACAGGGTGGTTTAGCTTTCTTT. Its translation is CAIGQGGLAFF.

This chain uses TRBV6-5 with TRBJ1-1; 7 bases map to TRBD1. V gave up 10 bases and J gave up 1 base; unmatched junction bases: 12. This CDR3 has 15 amino acids. Germline CDR1 is MNHEY and CDR2 is SVGAGI. CDR3 amino acids: CATIRRGLGNTEAFF. The CDR3 nucleotides are TGTGCCACCATCAGGAGGGGGCTGGGGAACACTGAAGCTTTCTTT.